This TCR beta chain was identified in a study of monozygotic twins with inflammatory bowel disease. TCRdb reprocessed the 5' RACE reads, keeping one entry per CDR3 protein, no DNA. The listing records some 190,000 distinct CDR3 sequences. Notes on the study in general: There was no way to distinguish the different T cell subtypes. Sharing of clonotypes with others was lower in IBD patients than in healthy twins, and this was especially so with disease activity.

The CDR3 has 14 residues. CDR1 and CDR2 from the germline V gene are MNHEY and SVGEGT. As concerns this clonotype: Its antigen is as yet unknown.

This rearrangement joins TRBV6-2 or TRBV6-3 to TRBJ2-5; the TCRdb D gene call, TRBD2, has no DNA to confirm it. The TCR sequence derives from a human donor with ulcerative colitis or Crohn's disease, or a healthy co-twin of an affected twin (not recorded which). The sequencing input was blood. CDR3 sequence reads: CASSKAGEEETQYF.